Listed below are T cell receptor beta chains from one sample, sequenced in a study of blood T cell repertoires in COVID-19. Clones were read by immunoSEQ multiplex PCR, and TCRdb kept only the in-frame ones, dropping some. The table records roughly 200,000 clones, approximately 83% of them present only once. Sample: peripheral blood. Receptors originate from a woman in her 40s with COVID-19, enrolled during active disease. Each CDR3 is given with its conserved first and last residue. A D gene is named only where the DNA matches it firmly. Not all rows give a size; the values are once, few, many and, for expanded clones, a class.

D: .; V: TRBV3-1/TRBV3-2; J: TRBJ2-7; size: few; CDR3: CASSHVDSRYEQYF; DNA: TGTGCCAGCAGCCACGTGGACAGTAGATACGAGCAGTACTTC
D: TRBD1; V: TRBV5-4; J: TRBJ2-7; size: .; CDR3: CASSHRDRGTYEQYF; DNA: TGTGCCAGCAGCCACCGGGACAGGGGAACCTACGAGCAGTACTTC
D: .; V: TRBV25-1; J: TRBJ1-1; size: .; CDR3: CASRNRAGPEAFF; DNA: TGTGCCAGCAGGAACAGGGCAGGGCCTGAAGCTTTCTTT
D: TRBD1; V: TRBV6-5; J: TRBJ1-1; size: few; CDR3: CASRRTGENTEAFF; DNA: TGTGCCAGCAGGCGGACAGGGGAAAACACTGAAGCTTTCTTT
D: .; V: TRBV24-1; J: TRBJ1-5; size: .; CDR3: CATSPGGTYSNQPQHF; DNA: TGTGCCACCAGTCCGGGGGGGACTTATAGCAATCAGCCCCAGCATTTT
D: .; V: TRBV6-5; J: TRBJ2-3; size: .; CDR3: CASPGGDRVWYF; DNA: TGTGCCAGCCCGGGAGGGGACAGGGTTTGGTATTTT
D: .; V: TRBV7-9; J: TRBJ1-6; size: .; CDR3: CASSLPGGRSNSPLHF; DNA: TGTGCCAGCAGCCTCCCCGGGGGGCGTTCTAATTCACCCCTCCACTTT
D: TRBD1; V: TRBV10-3; J: TRBJ2-5; size: .; CDR3: CAISGHRDRAPETQYF; DNA: TGTGCCATCAGTGGGCACCGGGACAGGGCACCAGAGACCCAGTACTTC
D: TRBD1; V: TRBV7-9; J: TRBJ1-1; size: .; CDR3: CASKRQGRGRAFF; DNA: TGTGCCAGCAAGCGACAGGGGCGAGGTAGGGCTTTCTTT
D: .; V: TRBV7-2; J: TRBJ1-1; size: .; CDR3: CASSFGVGLNTEAFF; DNA: TGTGCCAGCAGCTTCGGAGTGGGTCTTAACACTGAAGCTTTCTTT
D: .; V: TRBV27; J: TRBJ1-6; size: once; CDR3: CASSFTGVNSPLHF; DNA: TGTGCCAGCAGTTTTACCGGAGTCAATTCACCCCTCCACTTT
D: TRBD2; V: TRBV7-6; J: TRBJ2-1; size: .; CDR3: CASSLRQNSGRAGNEQFF; DNA: TGTGCCAGCAGCTTACGGCAGAATAGCGGGAGGGCCGGGAATGAGCAGTTCTTC
D: TRBD1; V: TRBV5-5; J: TRBJ2-7; size: .; CDR3: CASSFGQGTYEQYF; DNA: TGTGCCAGCAGCTTTGGACAGGGAACCTACGAGCAGTACTTC
D: TRBD1; V: TRBV5-1; J: TRBJ1-6; size: .; CDR3: CASSPGGTGGESPLHF; DNA: TGCGCCAGCAGCCCTGGTGGGACAGGGGGCGAGTCACCCCTCCACTTT
D: TRBD1; V: TRBV4-1; J: TRBJ1-5; size: once; CDR3: CASSQEDRGTSPQHF; DNA: TGCGCCAGCAGCCAGGAGGACAGGGGGACTTCGCCCCAGCATTTT
D: TRBD1; V: TRBV27; J: TRBJ1-1; size: .; CDR3: CASTRQGMNTEAFF; DNA: TGTGCCAGCACCAGACAGGGTATGAACACTGAAGCTTTCTTT
D: .; V: TRBV5-1; J: TRBJ1-4; size: .; CDR3: CASSSSGQIREKLFF; DNA: TGCGCCAGCAGTTCGTCTGGACAGATACGGGAAAAACTGTTTTTT
D: .; V: TRBV7-9; J: TRBJ1-4; size: .; CDR3: CASSSEHGKLFF; DNA: TGTGCCAGCAGCTCCGAGCACGGAAAACTGTTTTTT
D: TRBD1; V: TRBV11-2; J: TRBJ2-2; size: .; CDR3: CASSFQQGTGELFF; DNA: TGTGCCAGCAGCTTCCAACAGGGGACCGGGGAGCTGTTTTTT
D: .; V: TRBV2; J: TRBJ1-3; size: .; CDR3: CASSGASGNTIYF; DNA: TGTGCCAGCAGTGGCGCTTCCGGAAACACCATATATTTT
D: .; V: TRBV29-1; J: TRBJ2-7; size: .; CDR3: CSVRGHSEQYF; DNA: TGCAGCGTCCGGGGACACTCCGAGCAGTACTTC
D: TRBD1; V: TRBV6-5; J: TRBJ1-1; size: .; CDR3: CASLQGVYMNTEAFF; DNA: TGTGCCAGCCTACAGGGGGTATACATGAACACTGAAGCTTTCTTT
D: .; V: TRBV11-2; J: TRBJ1-2; size: .; CDR3: CASSTLRGRINYGYTF; DNA: TGTGCCAGCAGCACGCTCAGGGGCCGGATTAACTATGGCTACACCTTC
D: TRBD1; V: TRBV6-5; J: TRBJ1-2; size: few; CDR3: CASNRDREAYGYTF; DNA: TGTGCCAGTAACCGGGACAGGGAGGCCTATGGCTACACCTTC
D: TRBD1; V: TRBV6-6; J: TRBJ1-3; size: once; CDR3: CASSYSQGARNTIYF; DNA: TGTGCCAGCAGTTACTCCCAGGGGGCAAGAAACACCATATATTTT
D: TRBD1; V: TRBV19; J: TRBJ1-4; size: .; CDR3: CASSPWDRGTEKLFF; DNA: TGTGCCAGTAGTCCCTGGGACAGGGGAACTGAAAAACTGTTTTTT
D: .; V: TRBV28; J: TRBJ2-4; size: .; CDR3: CASHSPGKNIQYF; DNA: TGTGCCAGCCACTCACCGGGGAAAAACATTCAGTACTTC
D: .; V: TRBV9; J: TRBJ1-2; size: .; CDR3: CASSVGADLNYGYTF; DNA: TGTGCCAGCAGCGTAGGGGCTGACCTTAACTATGGCTACACCTTC
D: TRBD1; V: TRBV10-3; J: TRBJ2-7; size: .; CDR3: CAISGDRDSYEQYF; DNA: TGTGCCATCAGTGGGGACAGGGACTCCTACGAGCAGTACTTC
D: .; V: TRBV28; J: TRBJ1-5; size: .; CDR3: CASSDGQTGYQPQHF; DNA: TGTGCCAGCAGTGACGGACAGACGGGGTATCAGCCCCAGCATTTT
D: TRBD1; V: TRBV28; J: TRBJ2-7; size: .; CDR3: CASKGTAFHEQYF; DNA: TGTGCCAGCAAGGGGACAGCCTTCCACGAGCAGTACTTC
D: .; V: TRBV19; J: TRBJ1-1; size: .; CDR3: CATKPYGTEAFF; DNA: TGTGCCACTAAGCCGTATGGCACTGAAGCTTTCTTT
D: TRBD1; V: TRBV25-1; J: TRBJ2-7; size: .; CDR3: CASSEYKFETGDSYEQYF; DNA: TGTGCCAGCAGTGAATATAAATTCGAGACAGGGGACTCCTACGAGCAGTACTTC
D: .; V: TRBV18; J: TRBJ2-7; size: .; CDR3: CASSPPGTHYEQYF; DNA: TGTGCCAGCTCACCCCCGGGGACTCATTACGAGCAGTACTTC
D: .; V: TRBV12-3/TRBV12-4; J: TRBJ1-4; size: .; CDR3: CASSLREKLFF; DNA: TGTGCCAGCAGTTTGAGGGAAAAACTGTTTTTT
D: TRBD1; V: TRBV28; J: TRBJ2-7; size: few; CDR3: CASSQGQGGSYEQYF; DNA: TGTGCCAGCAGCCAAGGACAGGGTGGGTCCTACGAGCAGTACTTC
D: TRBD2; V: TRBV10-2; J: TRBJ2-5; size: .; CDR3: CASNLAGGAGETQYF; DNA: TGCGCCAGCAATCTAGCGGGGGGGGCTGGGGAGACCCAGTACTTC
D: .; V: TRBV2; J: TRBJ2-5; size: .; CDR3: CASVRTVHLGTQYF; DNA: TGTGCCAGCGTACGGACAGTCCACCTTGGGACCCAGTACTTC
D: .; V: TRBV2; J: TRBJ2-2; size: .; CDR3: CASSEGVRGTGELFF; DNA: TGTGCCAGCAGTGAAGGGGTCAGGGGCACCGGGGAGCTGTTTTTT
D: .; V: TRBV23-1; J: TRBJ1-5; size: .; CDR3: CASSLSSHCLNQPQHF; DNA: TGCGCCAGCAGTCTTAGTAGCCATTGCCTCAATCAGCCCCAGCATTTT
D: TRBD2; V: TRBV7-9; J: TRBJ2-7; size: .; CDR3: CASSLPPTSGRATSNEQYF; DNA: TGTGCCAGCAGCTTACCCCCGACTAGCGGGAGGGCCACGAGTAACGAGCAGTACTTC
D: .; V: TRBV19; J: TRBJ1-5; size: .; CDR3: CASSIDRSNQPQHF; DNA: TGTGCCAGTAGTATCGATCGGAGCAATCAGCCCCAGCATTTT
D: .; V: TRBV7-2; J: TRBJ2-1; size: once; CDR3: CASSRQMAQSGQFF; DNA: TGTGCCAGCAGCCGTCAAATGGCGCAGTCGGGGCAGTTCTTC
D: .; V: TRBV7-8; J: TRBJ1-3; size: .; CDR3: CASSLALGASGNTIYF; DNA: TGTGCCAGCAGCTTAGCGCTGGGGGCCTCTGGAAACACCATATATTTT
D: .; V: TRBV6-6; J: TRBJ2-7; size: .; CDR3: CASSYPGTTEPIEQYF; DNA: TGTGCCAGCAGTTACCCGGGGACAACAGAACCCATCGAGCAGTACTTC
D: .; V: TRBV19; J: TRBJ2-3; size: .; CDR3: CASSPFDRAGTDTQYF; DNA: TGTGCCAGTAGTCCTTTTGACAGGGCGGGAACAGATACGCAGTATTTT
D: TRBD1; V: TRBV19; J: TRBJ2-1; size: .; CDR3: CASSQDRGANNEQFF; DNA: TGTGCCAGTAGCCAAGACAGGGGCGCCAACAATGAGCAGTTCTTC
D: .; V: TRBV7-9; J: TRBJ1-1; size: .; CDR3: CASSYAGPLEAFF; DNA: TGTGCCAGCAGCTACGCGGGACCGCTTGAAGCTTTCTTT
D: .; V: TRBV11-2; J: TRBJ2-3; size: once; CDR3: CASAWPKGLHTDTQYF; DNA: TGTGCCAGCGCGTGGCCCAAGGGGCTTCACACAGATACGCAGTATTTT
D: .; V: TRBV7-2; J: TRBJ2-3; size: .; CDR3: CASSFLRTDTQYF; DNA: TGTGCCAGCAGCTTTCTCCGCACAGATACGCAGTATTTT
D: .; V: TRBV28; J: TRBJ2-6; size: .; CDR3: CASSPTRAGANVLTF; DNA: TGTGCCAGCAGCCCAACTCGAGCTGGGGCCAACGTCCTGACTTTC
D: .; V: TRBV6-6; J: TRBJ1-4; size: .; CDR3: CASSYAASEKLFF; DNA: TGTGCCAGCAGTTACGCTGCGAGCGAAAAACTGTTTTTT
D: .; V: TRBV24-1; J: TRBJ2-7; size: .; CDR3: CATSDLGPRQWEEQYF; DNA: TGTGCCACCAGTGATTTAGGTCCGAGACAGTGGGAAGAGCAGTACTTC
D: .; V: TRBV4-2; J: TRBJ2-3; size: .; CDR3: CASSQDRIDGRGDTQYF; DNA: TGTGCCAGCAGCCAAGATCGAATAGATGGAAGGGGGGATACGCAGTATTTT
D: TRBD1; V: TRBV5-1; J: TRBJ1-3; size: .; CDR3: CASRLDSTGSANTIYF; DNA: TGCGCCAGCAGGTTAGACTCGACAGGGTCCGCAAACACCATATATTTT
D: .; V: TRBV5-1; J: TRBJ1-1; size: few; CDR3: CASSGQSGGTEAFF; DNA: TGCGCCAGCAGCGGTCAAAGCGGGGGCACTGAAGCTTTCTTT
D: .; V: TRBV5-6; J: TRBJ2-7; size: many; CDR3: CASSLSGSRVSYEQYF; DNA: TGTGCCAGCAGCTTGTCGGGGTCTCGGGTGTCCTACGAGCAGTACTTC
D: .; V: TRBV3-1/TRBV3-2; J: TRBJ1-6; size: .; CDR3: CASSQESAANSPLHF; DNA: TGTGCCAGCAGCCAAGAATCGGCAGCGAATTCACCCCTCCACTTT
D: TRBD1; V: TRBV3-1/TRBV3-2; J: TRBJ1-4; size: few; CDR3: CASSQGGQEKLFF; DNA: TGTGCCAGCAGCCAAGGGGGACAGGAAAAACTGTTTTTT
D: TRBD1; V: TRBV5-4; J: TRBJ1-2; size: .; CDR3: CASSLAGGAGNYGYTF; DNA: TGTGCCAGCAGCTTGGCAGGGGGCGCGGGGAACTATGGCTACACCTTC